This T cell receptor beta chain was identified during a study of cytomegalovirus exposure and HLA in healthy donors. Study results and limitations: In vitro confirmation showed a few CMV-associated chains to be CMV antigen specific. Many donors shared some public TCRs, even though most TCR sequences were rare.

Donors came from a validation cohort of about 120 subjects, distinct from the first 666-subject cohort. Germline-derived CDR1 and CDR2 are MNHNS and SASEGT. With 3 bases removed from V and 5 bases from J, the gap between germline ends came to 16 bases. This CDR3 is 15 amino acids long. A word on this clone: Antigen specificity is unknown.

Here immunoSEQ multiplex PCR was the method, and the copy in TCRdb shows in-frame clones only, minus some. The sample holds about 100,000 clones, approximately 85% seen once. This sequence joins TRBV6-1 and TRBJ1-2; D remains unclear. Specimen: PBMCs. This TCR came from a woman under 30 in good health and CMV-seronegative. CDR3 sequence: CASSEFGQDAYGYTF. As DNA, the CDR3 is TGTGCCAGCAGTGAGTTCGGTCAGGATGCTTATGGCTACACCTTC.